The source of this T cell receptor (beta chain) is a study of control samples from healthy donors and cancer patients. Here immunoSEQ multiplex PCR was the method, and the copy in TCRdb shows in-frame clones only, minus some. This table holds approximately 93,000 clones, roughly 91% found once. Germline assignment: CDR1 LGHDT and CDR2 YNNKEL (reference sequence). CDR3 length equals 14 residues. V dropped 0 bases and J dropped 8 bases, with 10 bases sitting between them. This sequence joins TRBV3-1 (or the pseudogene TRBV3-2) and TRBJ1-4, with no clear D. The sequence was obtained from a woman aged 45-65 years with colorectal cancer. Source material: PBMCs. The CDR3 reads CASSQDGLVEKLFF. CDR3 nucleotide sequence: TGTGCCAGCAGCCAAGACGGTCTGGTGGAAAAACTGTTTTTT.